A single sample is the source of the 29 T cell receptor beta chains below, sequenced in a study of beta chain features in type 1 diabetes. Study-wide results and caveats: Moderately but significantly shorter TCRB CDR3s were found in Type 1 diabetes patients in all four CD4+ subsets.

Expressed TCRB transcripts were sequenced because the entire RNA isolate underwent reverse transcription. TCRdb's copy holds only in-frame clones and misses some; the assay was immunoSEQ multiplex PCR. The repertoire holds about 170,000 clones, with around 7.9% as singletons. Their target antigens are unknown. Sequenced sample: central memory CD4+ T cells from blood. These receptors were taken from a man younger than 35 with type 1 diabetes.

This clone was observed a few times. The V and J genes are TRBV19 and TRBJ2-4, with TRBD1 matching 7 bases. V lost 3 bases, J lost 6 bases, and 2 bases stayed unmatched. CDR3 length equals 13 residues. The germline gives CDR1 LNHDA, CDR2 SQIVND (reference sequence). CDR3 nucleotides: TGTGCCAGTAGTATTGGGACAGCAAACATTCAGTACTTC. This codes for CASSIGTANIQYF.

This clone was counted between two and nine times. The genes are TRBV6-5 and TRBJ2-3; TRBD1 is a possible D gene (6 bases). Germline CDR1 is MNHEY and CDR2 is SVGAGI. CDR3 length: 15 amino acids. The ends were cut back, 7 bases at V and 8 bases at J, with 22 bases in the middle. The DNA for the CDR3 is TGTGCCAGCACCCTACAGTCACAGGGTGGAGGTACGCAGTATTTT. Its translation is CASTLQSQGGGTQYF.

The rearrangement links TRBV9 to TRBJ2-7; D uncertain. The CDR3 spans 14 residues. The germline V and J ends were trimmed by 4 bases and 2 bases, with 13 bases remaining between them. The germline CDR1 and CDR2 sequences are SGDLS and YYNGEE. CDR3 sequence: CASSQQLSTYEQYF. The CDR3 DNA reads as TGTGCCAGCAGCCAACAGCTATCGACCTACGAGCAGTACTTC.

The table lists this clone with many counts. This rearrangement joins TRBV29-1 to TRBJ2-3; a possible D gene is TRBD1 (6 bases). The CDR3 has 16 residues. V dropped 3 bases and J dropped 4 bases, with 20 bases sitting between them. The germline V gene encodes CDR1 SQVTM and CDR2 ANQGSEA. The CDR3 spells CSVEGAAGTGPDTQYF. Here the CDR3 DNA reads TGCAGCGTTGAGGGGGCGGCAGGGACGGGGCCAGATACGCAGTATTTT.

The chain carries TRBV11-2 and TRBJ1-4, with a weak D call TRBD1 (6 bases). The V gene lost 5 bases and the J gene lost 8 bases, with 15 bases spanning the gap. CDR1 SGHAT and CDR2 FQNNGV come from the germline V gene. There are 14 residues in the CDR3. Written as DNA, the CDR3 is TGTGCCAGCAGCACCCCCTCGGGGGGCGAAAAACTGTTTTTT. Its translation: CASSTPSGGEKLFF.

This clone was found a few times. Other nucleotide sequences in the sample specify the same CDR3. This chain connects TRBV28 to TRBJ1-2, with D hard to call. V lost 1 base and J lost 8, with 5 bases in between. The CDR3 spans 11 residues. Germline lookup yields CDR1 MDHEN and CDR2 SYDVKM. In DNA, the CDR3 is TGTGCCAGCAGTTTATCCAGGGGCTACACCTTC. It encodes CASSLSRGYTF.

The chain links TRBV7-2 to TRBJ1-1; D is perhaps TRBD1 (5 bases). CDR3 size: 13 residues. Germline CDR1 SGHTA, CDR2 FQGNSA. The V gene lost 1 base and the J gene lost 11 bases, with 14 bases spanning the gap. CDR3 sequence: CASSLEAGTAAFF. In DNA form, the CDR3 reads TGTGCCAGCAGCTTAGAGGCCGGGACTGCCGCTTTCTTT.

This clone showed up just a few times. V and J are TRBV28 and TRBJ2-5; 8 positions agree with TRBD1. CDR1 MDHEN and CDR2 SYDVKM come from the germline V gene. Trimming took 9 bases from V and 5 from J; bases not matched to a gene: 8. CDR3 length: 13 residues. CDR3 sequence reads: CASKQGVVETQYF. The CDR3 nucleotides read TGTGCCAGTAAACAGGGGGTAGTGGAGACCCAGTACTTC.

V gene TRBV29-1 combines with J gene TRBJ2-3; no reliable D call. Between the trimmed V and J ends, which lost 6 bases and 2 bases, there was a span of 3 bases. The CDR3 loop spans 10 amino acids. Per germline, CDR1 SQVTM and CDR2 ANQGSEA. CDR3 in DNA: TGCAGCGTGTACACAGATACGCAGTATTTT. Translating it yields CSVYTDTQYF.

V is TRBV7-2 and J is TRBJ2-1; TRBD2 aligns across 12 bases. Germline V lookup: CDR1 SGHTA, CDR2 FQGNSA. With V trimmed by 9 bases and J by 6 bases, 6 bases remained unmatched. This CDR3 comprises 14 residues. The CDR3 sequence: CASRTSGVLNEQFF. The CDR3 bases are TGTGCCAGTCGGACTAGCGGGGTCCTCAATGAGCAGTTCTTC.

This clone was observed at least ten times. Other DNA sequences from this sample encode an identical CDR3 as well. Written as DNA, the CDR3 is TGTGCCAGCAGTCTGTTTCAAGAGACCCAGTACTTC. It encodes CASSLFQETQYF. V and J are TRBV2 and TRBJ2-5; no definite D call. V was cut by 5 bases and J by 2 bases, with 6 bases left in between. Germline V gene lookup returns CDR1 SNHLY and CDR2 FYNNEI. The CDR3 is made up of 12 amino acids.

This clone was seen more than once but under ten times. V is TRBV18 and J is TRBJ2-4; a weak D match, TRBD1 (6 bases). This CDR3 comprises 15 residues. Trimming shortened V by 3 bases and J by 3 bases, and 12 bases separated the two germline ends. Germline assignment: CDR1 KGHSH and CDR2 LQKENI. CDR3 amino acids: CASSPSTGSKNIQYF. The CDR3 coding sequence is TGTGCCAGCTCACCTTCTACAGGGAGCAAAAACATTCAGTACTTC.

In its sample, this clone was seen a few times. V gene TRBV18 combines with J gene TRBJ2-1, with TRBD2 as a possible D gene (5 bases). This CDR3 has 13 residues. CDR1 is KGHSH and CDR2 is LQKENI in the germline V gene. The ends were cut back, 3 bases at V and 6 bases at J, with 9 bases in the middle. CDR3 nucleotide sequence: TGTGCCAGCTCACCCCCCGAGGGCAATGAGCAGTTCTTC. Translation: CASSPPEGNEQFF.

This chain joins TRBV6-6 and TRBJ2-7; 8 positions match TRBD2. Germline lookup yields CDR1 MNHNY and CDR2 SVGAGI (reference sequence). CDR3 length: 15 amino acids. Trimming took 6 bases from V and 3 from J; bases not matched to a gene: 10. This chain's CDR3 is CASRGASGGLYEQYF. Here the CDR3 DNA reads TGTGCCAGCAGAGGAGCCTCGGGGGGGCTCTACGAGCAGTACTTC.

The gene calls are TRBV11-2 and TRBJ2-2; 9 nucleotides align to TRBD2. Germline loops: CDR1 SGHAT, CDR2 FQNNGV. This CDR3 has 13 amino acids. CDR3 sequence (DNA): TGTGCGACTAGCGGCCCGAACACCGGGGAGCTGTTTTTT. Translating it yields CATSGPNTGELFF.

This clone was counted only a few times. The rearrangement joins TRBV2 to TRBJ1-5; TRBD1 agrees at 8 bases. The V and J ends lost 6 bases and 1 base, in that order; junction bases with no gene match: 2. Germline assignment: CDR1 SNHLY and CDR2 FYNNEI. CDR3 length: 14 amino acids. This chain's CDR3 is CASRDRASNQPQHF. The DNA of the CDR3 is TGTGCCAGCAGGGACAGGGCGAGCAATCAGCCCCAGCATTTT.

V usage is TRBV6-4 and J usage is TRBJ2-3; 8 bases map to TRBD1. CDR1 is MRHNA, CDR2 SNTAGT, per germline. The J segment lost 4 bases and the V segment lost 3 bases, leaving 6 bases of the junction unmatched. The CDR3 runs 15 residues. CDR3 region: CASSEGDRGADTQYF. The CDR3 bases are TGTGCCAGCAGTGAAGGTGACAGGGGTGCAGATACGCAGTATTTT.

This clone was found a few times. CDR3 loop: CASSDGRGAEQYF. Here the CDR3 DNA reads TGTGCCAGCAGTGATGGCAGGGGCGCCGAGCAGTACTTC. This chain joins TRBV2 and TRBJ2-7; D perhaps matches TRBD1 (6 bases). The length of the CDR3 is 13 residues. V was cut by 3 bases and J by 6 bases, with 12 bases left in between. Germline CDR1 SNHLY, CDR2 FYNNEI.

This chain uses TRBV5-4 with TRBJ1-1; no firm D call. Germline CDR1 SGHNT, CDR2 YYREEE (reference sequence). The CDR3 sequence is 14 residues long. V was pared by 4 bases and J by 1 base, with 11 bases between. CDR3 coding DNA: TGTGCCAGCAGCCTGATGGCAGGGAACACTGAAGCTTTCTTT. Translating gives CASSLMAGNTEAFF.

This clone was observed many times. The chain joins TRBV14 to TRBJ2-3, with D tentatively TRBD1 (5 bases). Germline V gene data show CDR1 as SGHDN and CDR2 as FVKESK. This CDR3 has 14 amino acids. Deletions cut 4 bases from V and 3 bases from J, with 11 bases between. This CDR3 reads CASSLSTATDTQYF. The CDR3 region has the DNA TGTGCCAGCAGCCTGTCGACAGCTACAGATACGCAGTATTTT.

This clone was picked up a small number of times. The V call is TRBV5-1, the J call TRBJ2-1, with unresolved D. CDR1 is SGHRS, CDR2 YFSETQ, per germline. The V end lost 1 base, the J end lost 4 bases, and 6 bases lay between the germline ends. The CDR3 consists of 13 residues. CDR3 region: CASSLSGYNEQFF. The CDR3 DNA reads as TGCGCCAGCAGCTTGTCCGGTTACAATGAGCAGTTCTTC.

There are a few counts of this clone. V and J are TRBV18 and TRBJ2-1; the D gene is possibly TRBD2 (7 bases). CDR3 size: 17 residues. The ends were cut back, 2 bases at V and 8 bases at J, with 22 bases in the middle. Germline CDR1 reads KGHSH; CDR2 reads LQKENI. CDR3 residues: CASSPRSGTTVGDEQFF. The CDR3 DNA reads TGTGCCAGCTCACCAAGGAGCGGGACAACCGTCGGGGATGAGCAGTTCTTC.

CDR3 sequence: CASSPPGTANSPLHF. CDR3 in DNA: TGTGCCAGCAGCCCCCCCGGGACAGCTAATTCACCCCTCCACTTT. The chain combines TRBV7-9 with TRBJ1-6, with 7 bases matching TRBD1. The germline V gene has CDR1 SEHNR and CDR2 FQNEAQ (reference sequence). V was clipped by 5 bases and J by 6 bases; unmatched bases: 7. The CDR3 is made up of 15 amino acids.

Written as DNA, the CDR3 is TGTGCCAGTAGTATTCATTCAGACTACGAGCAGTACTTC. Translated, it gives CASSIHSDYEQYF. The rearrangement uses TRBV19 and TRBJ2-7; D is ambiguous. The germline CDR1 and CDR2 sequences are LNHDA and SQIVND (reference sequence). There are 13 residues in the CDR3. V dropped 3 bases and J dropped 3 bases, with 9 bases sitting between them.

The CDR3 loop reads CASSPEAGTGIVWQFF. In DNA form, the CDR3 reads TGTGCCAGTAGTCCCGAGGCCGGGACAGGGATTGTATGGCAGTTCTTC. V gene TRBV19 combines with J gene TRBJ2-1, with 9 positions matching TRBD1. CDR1 and CDR2 from the germline V gene are LNHDA and SQIVND (reference sequence). V was pared by 5 bases and J by 12 bases, with 17 bases of the junction left unmatched. The CDR3 has 16 amino acids.

This clone was detected only a few times. The chain combines TRBV10-2 with TRBJ1-1; D remains unclear. The V gene lost 2 bases and the J gene lost 4 bases, with 8 bases spanning the gap. Germline V gives CDR1 WSHSY, CDR2 SAAADI. This CDR3 region has 13 residues. The CDR3 DNA is TGCGCCAGCAGTGAGCTCGGTCCCACTGAAGCTTTCTTT. It yields the protein CASSELGPTEAFF.

DNA of the CDR3: TGTGCCAGCAGCTTAGAGGTCGAGGGTTCCATATATTTT. Amino acid sequence: CASSLEVEGSIYF. The chain has TRBV11-2 and TRBJ1-3; D remains unclear. This CDR3 spans 13 amino acids. Germline V gives CDR1 SGHAT, CDR2 FQNNGV. Trimming removed 0 bases at V and 11 bases at J, with 11 bases between.

This clone was seen more than once but under ten times. The V call is TRBV4-1, the J call TRBJ2-1, with TRBD1 matching over 7 bases. The CDR3 has 16 residues. The ends lost 4 bases at V and 8 bases at J; junction bases unmatched: 14. CDR1 MGHRA and CDR2 YSYEKL come from the germline V gene. CDR3 region: CASSRPDRAERYEQFF. CDR3 nucleotides: TGCGCCAGCAGCCGACCCGACAGGGCCGAGCGCTATGAGCAGTTCTTC.

This clone showed up just a few times. The chain recombines TRBV6-1 with TRBJ2-3; 7 bases are shared with TRBD1. CDR1 and CDR2 (germline): MNHNS, SASEGT. There are 13 residues in the CDR3. J lost 7 bases, V lost 5 bases, and 6 bases had no gene match. The DNA of the CDR3 is TGTGCCAGCAGTCCACTGGACAGGCATACGCAGTATTTT. Residues: CASSPLDRHTQYF.